Sequencing of this T cell receptor beta chain was carried out in a study of T cell repertoires in aging, cancer and after chemotherapy. Study at large: Over several months to years, re-sampled healthy donor repertoires clearly shared clones.

Germline V lookup: CDR1 MNHEY, CDR2 SVGAGI. This CDR3 region has 12 residues. This clonotype occurred a few times. Multiplex touch-down PCR with TRB-A/B primers amplified rearranged V-D-J TRB sequences. MiXCR, applied by TCRdb to the multiplex PCR reads, yields one record per CDR3 protein. The sample contains more than 500 distinct CDR3 sequences, roughly 28% of which appear only once. Amplification of TCR beta used genomic DNA extracted from peripheral blood. The clonotype originates from a human donor in good health. The specimen was blood. This chain connects TRBV6-5 to TRBJ2-1, with TRBD1 matching over 8 bases. The last part of the DNA fits TRBJ2-7 better; the J call may be wrong. CDR3 in amino acids: CASSDRGYEQYF. CDR3 DNA sequence: TGTGCCAGCAGTGACAGGGGCTACGAGCAGTACTTC.